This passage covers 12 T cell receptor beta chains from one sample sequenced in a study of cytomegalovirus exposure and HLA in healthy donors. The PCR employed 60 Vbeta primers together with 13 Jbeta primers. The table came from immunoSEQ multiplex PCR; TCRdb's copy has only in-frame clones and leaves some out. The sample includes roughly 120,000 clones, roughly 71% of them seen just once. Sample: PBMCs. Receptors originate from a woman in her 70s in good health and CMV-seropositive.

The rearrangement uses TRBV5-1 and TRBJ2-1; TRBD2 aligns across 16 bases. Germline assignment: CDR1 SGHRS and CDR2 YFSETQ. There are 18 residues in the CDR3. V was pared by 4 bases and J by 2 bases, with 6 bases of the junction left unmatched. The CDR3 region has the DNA TGCGCCAGCAGCACAGGGACTAGCGGGGGGGTAACCTACAATGAGCAGTTCTTC. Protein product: CASSTGTSGGVTYNEQFF.

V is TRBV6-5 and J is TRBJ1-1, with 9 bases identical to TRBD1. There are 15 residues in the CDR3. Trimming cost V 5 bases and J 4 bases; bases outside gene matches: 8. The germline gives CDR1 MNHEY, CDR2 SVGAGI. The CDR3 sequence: CASSTTGTGTTEAFF. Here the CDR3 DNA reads TGTGCCAGCAGTACTACCGGGACAGGGACCACTGAAGCTTTCTTT.

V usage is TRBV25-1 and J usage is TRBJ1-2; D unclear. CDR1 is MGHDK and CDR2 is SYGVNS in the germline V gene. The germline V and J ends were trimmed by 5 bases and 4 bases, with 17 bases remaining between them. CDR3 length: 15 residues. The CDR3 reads CASSKRVNEGYGYTF. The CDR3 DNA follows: TGTGCCAGCAGTAAACGAGTCAACGAGGGCTATGGCTACACCTTC.

The CDR3 DNA reads as TGTGCCTCCCAGGGACTAGCAAGCACCGGGGAGCTGTTTTTT. Its translation is CASQGLASTGELFF. V is TRBV30 and J is TRBJ2-2; TRBD2 matches 9 bases. CDR3 size: 14 residues. Germline V lookup: CDR1 GTSNPN, CDR2 SVGIG (reference sequence). The V gene end was trimmed by 7 bases and the J gene end by 4 bases; junction bases not matched to a gene: 7. Variable domain in full (rest from reference TRBV30 and TRBJ2-2): SQTIHQWPATLVQPVGSPLSLECTVEGTSNPNLYWYRQAAGRGLQLLFYSVGIGQISSEVPQNLSASRPQDRQFILSSKKLLLSDSGFYLCASQGLASTGELFFGEGSRLTVL.

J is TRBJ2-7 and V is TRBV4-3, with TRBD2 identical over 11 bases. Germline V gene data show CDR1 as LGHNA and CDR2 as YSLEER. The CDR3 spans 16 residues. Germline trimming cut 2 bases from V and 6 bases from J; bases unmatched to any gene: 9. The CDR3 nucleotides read TGCGCCAGCAGCCAAACTGAACTAGCGGGGGTCCCCGAGCAGTACTTC. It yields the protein CASSQTELAGVPEQYF.

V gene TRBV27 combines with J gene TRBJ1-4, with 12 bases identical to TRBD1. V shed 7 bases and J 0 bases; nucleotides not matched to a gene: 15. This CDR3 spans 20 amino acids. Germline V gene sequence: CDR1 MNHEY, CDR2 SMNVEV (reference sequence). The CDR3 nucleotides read TGTGCCAGCACTTCTCAAACCGGGACAGGGGGCACAGCAACTAATGAAAAACTGTTTTTT. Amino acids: CASTSQTGTGGTATNEKLFF.

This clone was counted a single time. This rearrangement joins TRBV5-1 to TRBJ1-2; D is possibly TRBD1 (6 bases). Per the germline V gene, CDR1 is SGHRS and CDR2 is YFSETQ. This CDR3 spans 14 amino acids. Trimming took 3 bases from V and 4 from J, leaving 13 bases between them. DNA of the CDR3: TGCGCCAGCAGCTCCGGACAGCTACCCTATGGCTACACCTTC. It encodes CASSSGQLPYGYTF.

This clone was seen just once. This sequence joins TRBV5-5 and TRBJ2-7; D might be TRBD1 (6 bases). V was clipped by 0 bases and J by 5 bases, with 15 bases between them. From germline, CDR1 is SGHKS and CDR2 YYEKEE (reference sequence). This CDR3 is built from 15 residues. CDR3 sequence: CASSLDAGARDEQYF. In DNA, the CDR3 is TGTGCCAGCAGCTTGGATGCAGGGGCGCGGGACGAGCAGTACTTC. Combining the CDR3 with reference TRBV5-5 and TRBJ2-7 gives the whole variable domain DAGVTQSPTHLIKTRGQQVTLRCSPISGHKSVSWYQQVLGQGPQFIFQYYEKEERGRGNFPDRFSARQFPNYSSELNVNALLLGDSALYLCASSLDAGARDEQYFGPGTRLTVT.

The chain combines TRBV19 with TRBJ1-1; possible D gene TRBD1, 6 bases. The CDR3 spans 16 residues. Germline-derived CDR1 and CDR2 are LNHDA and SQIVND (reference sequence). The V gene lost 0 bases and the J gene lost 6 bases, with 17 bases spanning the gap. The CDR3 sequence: CASSIDRVLQGAEAFF. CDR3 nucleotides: TGTGCCAGTAGTATAGATAGGGTTCTACAGGGCGCTGAAGCTTTCTTT.

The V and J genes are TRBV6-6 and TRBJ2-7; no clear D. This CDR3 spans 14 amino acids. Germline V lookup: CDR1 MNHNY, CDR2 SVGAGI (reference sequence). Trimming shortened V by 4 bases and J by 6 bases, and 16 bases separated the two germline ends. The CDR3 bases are TGTGCCAGCAGTTCGTTAGCCAACCTCGCCGAGCAGTACTTC. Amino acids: CASSSLANLAEQYF.

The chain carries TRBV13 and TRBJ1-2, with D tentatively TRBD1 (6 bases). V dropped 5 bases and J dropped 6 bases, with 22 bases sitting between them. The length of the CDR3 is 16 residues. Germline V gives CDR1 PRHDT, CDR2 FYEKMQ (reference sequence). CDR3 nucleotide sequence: TGTGCCAGCAGCCAAACAGGGACCGTCTTAGGTCATGGCTACACCTTC. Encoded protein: CASSQTGTVLGHGYTF.

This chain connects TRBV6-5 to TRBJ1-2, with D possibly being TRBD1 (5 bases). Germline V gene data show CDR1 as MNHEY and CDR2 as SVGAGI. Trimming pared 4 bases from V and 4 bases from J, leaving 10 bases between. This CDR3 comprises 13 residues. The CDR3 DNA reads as TGTGCCAGCAGTTGGGCAGGGTTCTATGGCTACACCTTC. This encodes CASSWAGFYGYTF.